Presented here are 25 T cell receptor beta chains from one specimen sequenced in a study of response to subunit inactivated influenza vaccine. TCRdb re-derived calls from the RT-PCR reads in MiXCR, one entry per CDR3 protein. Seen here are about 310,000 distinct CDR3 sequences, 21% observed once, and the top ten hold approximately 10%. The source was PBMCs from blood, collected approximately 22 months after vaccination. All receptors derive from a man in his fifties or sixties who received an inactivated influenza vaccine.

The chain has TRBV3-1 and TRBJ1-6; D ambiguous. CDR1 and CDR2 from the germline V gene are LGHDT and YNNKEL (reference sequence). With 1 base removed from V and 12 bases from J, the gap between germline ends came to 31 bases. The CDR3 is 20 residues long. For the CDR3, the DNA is TGTGCCAGCAGCCAAGGAATTGTCTCCACTCTCCTGACACTGTTGGGACCCCTCCACTTT. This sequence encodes CASSQGIVSTLLTLLGPLHF.

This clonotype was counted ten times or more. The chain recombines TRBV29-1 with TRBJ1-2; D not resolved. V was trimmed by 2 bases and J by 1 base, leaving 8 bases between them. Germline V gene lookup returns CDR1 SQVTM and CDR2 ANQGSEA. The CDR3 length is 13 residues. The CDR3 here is CSVERRSNYGYTF. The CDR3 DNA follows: TGCAGCGTTGAACGCAGGAGTAACTATGGCTACACCTTC.

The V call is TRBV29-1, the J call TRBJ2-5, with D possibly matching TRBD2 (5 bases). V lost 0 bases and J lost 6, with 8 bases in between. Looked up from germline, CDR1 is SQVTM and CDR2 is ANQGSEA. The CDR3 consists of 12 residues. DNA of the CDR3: TGCAGCGTTGAAGATCGGGGAAAGACCCAGTACTTC. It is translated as CSVEDRGKTQYF.

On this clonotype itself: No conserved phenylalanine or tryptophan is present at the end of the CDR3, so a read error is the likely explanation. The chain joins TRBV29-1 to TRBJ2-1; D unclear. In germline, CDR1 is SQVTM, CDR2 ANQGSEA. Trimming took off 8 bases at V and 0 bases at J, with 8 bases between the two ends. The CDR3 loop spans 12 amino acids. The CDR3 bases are TGCAGCTCGTACAGCTCCTACAATGAGCAGTTCTAC. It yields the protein CSSYSSYNEQFY.

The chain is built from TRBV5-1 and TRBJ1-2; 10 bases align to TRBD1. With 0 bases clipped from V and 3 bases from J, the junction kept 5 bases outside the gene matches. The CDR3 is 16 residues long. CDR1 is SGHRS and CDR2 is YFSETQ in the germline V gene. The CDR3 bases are TGCGCCAGCAGCTTGGTGGGACAGGGGACTTACTATGGCTACACCTTC. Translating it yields CASSLVGQGTYYGYTF.

The CDR3 DNA sequence: TGTGCCAGCAACGGCGGGGGGGAGATTCCGAACACCGGGGAGCTGTTTTTT. This gives the protein CASNGGGEIPNTGELFF. The V and J genes are TRBV2 and TRBJ2-2, with TRBD2 matching over 9 bases. V shed 7 bases and J 0 bases; nucleotides not matched to a gene: 9. This CDR3 is built from 17 residues. Germline CDR1 is SNHLY and CDR2 is FYNNEI.

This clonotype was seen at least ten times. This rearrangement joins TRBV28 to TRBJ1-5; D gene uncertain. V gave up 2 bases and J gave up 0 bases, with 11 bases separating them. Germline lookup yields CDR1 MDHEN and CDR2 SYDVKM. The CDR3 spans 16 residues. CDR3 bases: TGTGCCAGCAGTTTAGAATCCCCGTATAGCAATCAGCCCCAGCATTTT. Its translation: CASSLESPYSNQPQHF.

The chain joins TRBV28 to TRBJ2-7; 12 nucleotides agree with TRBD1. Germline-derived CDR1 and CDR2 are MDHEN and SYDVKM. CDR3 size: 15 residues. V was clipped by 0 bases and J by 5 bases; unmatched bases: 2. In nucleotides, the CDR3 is TGTGCCAGCAGTTTATGGGGGACAGGGGGCAACGAGCAGTACTTC. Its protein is CASSLWGTGGNEQYF.

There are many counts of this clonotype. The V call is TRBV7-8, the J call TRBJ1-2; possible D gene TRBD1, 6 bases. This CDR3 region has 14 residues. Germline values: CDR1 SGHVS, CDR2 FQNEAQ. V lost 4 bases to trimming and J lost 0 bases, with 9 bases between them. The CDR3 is CASSYTGSNYGYTF. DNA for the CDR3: TGTGCCAGCAGCTACACAGGGTCTAACTATGGCTACACCTTC.

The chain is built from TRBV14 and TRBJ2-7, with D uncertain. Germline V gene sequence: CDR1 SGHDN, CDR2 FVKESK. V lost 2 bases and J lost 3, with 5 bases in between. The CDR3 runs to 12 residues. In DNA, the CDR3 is TGTGCCAGCAGCCAATCCAACTACGAGCAGTACTTC. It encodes CASSQSNYEQYF.

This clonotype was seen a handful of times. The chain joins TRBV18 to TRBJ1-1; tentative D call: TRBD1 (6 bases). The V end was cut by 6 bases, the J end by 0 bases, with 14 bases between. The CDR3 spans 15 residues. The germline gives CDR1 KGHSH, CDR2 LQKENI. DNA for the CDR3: TGTGCCAGCTCCCAATCAACAGGGATGAACACTGAAGCTTTCTTT. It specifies CASSQSTGMNTEAFF.

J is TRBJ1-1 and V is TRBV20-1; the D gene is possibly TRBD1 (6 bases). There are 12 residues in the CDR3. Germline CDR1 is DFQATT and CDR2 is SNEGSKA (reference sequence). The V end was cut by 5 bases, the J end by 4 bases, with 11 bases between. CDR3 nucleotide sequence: TGCAGTGCTTATTACAGGGCCACTGAAGCTTTCTTT. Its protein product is CSAYYRATEAFF.

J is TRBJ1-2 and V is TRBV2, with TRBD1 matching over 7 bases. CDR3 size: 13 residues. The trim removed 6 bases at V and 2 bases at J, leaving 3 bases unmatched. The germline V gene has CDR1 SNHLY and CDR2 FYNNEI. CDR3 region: CASRETGNYGYTF. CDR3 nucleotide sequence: TGTGCCAGCAGGGAGACAGGGAACTATGGCTACACCTTC.

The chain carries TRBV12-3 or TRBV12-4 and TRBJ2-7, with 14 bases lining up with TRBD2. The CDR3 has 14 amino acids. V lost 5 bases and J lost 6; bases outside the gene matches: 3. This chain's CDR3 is CASSPGLAGVEQYF. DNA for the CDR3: TGTGCCAGCAGTCCGGGACTAGCGGGAGTCGAGCAGTACTTC.

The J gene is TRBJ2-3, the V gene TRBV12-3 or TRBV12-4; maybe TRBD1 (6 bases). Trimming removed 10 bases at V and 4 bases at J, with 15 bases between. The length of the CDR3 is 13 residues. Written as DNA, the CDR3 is TGTGCCACCAAGTCCCAGGGGTCAGATACGCAGTATTTT. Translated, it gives CATKSQGSDTQYF.

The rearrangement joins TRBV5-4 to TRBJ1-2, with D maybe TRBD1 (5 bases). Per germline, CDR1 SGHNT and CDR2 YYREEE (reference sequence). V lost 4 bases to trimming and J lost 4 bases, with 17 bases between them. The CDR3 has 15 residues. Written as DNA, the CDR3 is TGTGCCAGCAGCCAACATTACTCCGGGGGCTATGGCTACACCTTC. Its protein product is CASSQHYSGGYGYTF. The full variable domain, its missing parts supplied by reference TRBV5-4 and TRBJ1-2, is ETGVTQSPTHLIKTRGQQVTLRCSSQSGHNTVSWYQQALGQGPQFIFQYYREEENGRGNFPPRFSGLQFPNYSSELNVNALELDDSALYLCASSQHYSGGYGYTFGSGTRLTVV.

The CDR3 nucleotides read TGCGCCAGCAGCTTGGGGCAGGGTGTTTTTGGAGCTTTCTTT. This codes for CASSLGQGVFGAFF. The rearrangement joins TRBV5-1 to TRBJ1-1; TRBD1 is a possible D gene (5 bases). The CDR3 contains 14 residues. V was cut by 0 bases and J by 10 bases, with 16 bases left in between. Looked up from germline, CDR1 is SGHRS and CDR2 is YFSETQ.

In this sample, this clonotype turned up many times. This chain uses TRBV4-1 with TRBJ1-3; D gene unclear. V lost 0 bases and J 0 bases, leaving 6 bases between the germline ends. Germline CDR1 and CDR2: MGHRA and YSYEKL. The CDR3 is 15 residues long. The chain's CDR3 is CASSQDNNSGNTIYF. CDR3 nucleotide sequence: TGCGCCAGCAGCCAAGATAACAACTCTGGAAACACCATATATTTT.

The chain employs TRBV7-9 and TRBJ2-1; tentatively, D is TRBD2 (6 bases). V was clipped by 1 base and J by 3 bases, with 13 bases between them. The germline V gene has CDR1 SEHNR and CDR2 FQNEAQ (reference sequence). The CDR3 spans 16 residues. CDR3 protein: CASSLGQGGVYNEQFF. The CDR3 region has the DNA TGTGCCAGCAGCTTAGGTCAAGGAGGGGTCTACAATGAGCAGTTCTTC.

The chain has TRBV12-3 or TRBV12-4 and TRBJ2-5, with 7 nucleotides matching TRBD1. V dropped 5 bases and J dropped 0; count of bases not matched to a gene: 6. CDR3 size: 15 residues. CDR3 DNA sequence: TGTGCCAGCAGTCCCAGACAGGGCCACCAAGAGACCCAGTACTTC. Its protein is CASSPRQGHQETQYF.

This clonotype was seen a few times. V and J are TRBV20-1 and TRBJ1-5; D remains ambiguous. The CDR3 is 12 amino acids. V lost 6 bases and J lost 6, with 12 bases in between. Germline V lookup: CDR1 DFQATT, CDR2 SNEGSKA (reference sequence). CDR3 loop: CSAPTSGQPQHF. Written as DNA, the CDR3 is TGCAGTGCGCCCACGTCGGGTCAGCCCCAGCATTTT.

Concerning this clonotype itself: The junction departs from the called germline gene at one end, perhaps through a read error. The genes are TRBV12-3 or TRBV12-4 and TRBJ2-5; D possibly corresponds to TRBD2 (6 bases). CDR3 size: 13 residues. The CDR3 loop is CASSLFSGETRYF. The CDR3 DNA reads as TGTGCCAGCAGTTTATTTAGCGGCGAGACCCGGTACTTC.

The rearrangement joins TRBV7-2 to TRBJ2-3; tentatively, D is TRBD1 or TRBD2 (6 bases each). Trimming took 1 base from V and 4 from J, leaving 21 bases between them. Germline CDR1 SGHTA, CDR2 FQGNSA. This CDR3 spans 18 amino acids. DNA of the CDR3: TGTGCCAGCAGCTTAGGACGTCACAGAAGGGGGGCGGCAGATACGCAGTATTTT. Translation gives CASSLGRHRRGAADTQYF.

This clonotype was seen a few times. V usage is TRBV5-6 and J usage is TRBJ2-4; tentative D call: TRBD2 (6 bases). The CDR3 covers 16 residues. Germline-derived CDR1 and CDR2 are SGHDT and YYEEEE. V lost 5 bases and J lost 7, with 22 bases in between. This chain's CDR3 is CASSLTRRGSWNIQYF. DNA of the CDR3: TGTGCCAGCAGTCTTACCCGGAGGGGTTCGTGGAACATTCAGTACTTC.

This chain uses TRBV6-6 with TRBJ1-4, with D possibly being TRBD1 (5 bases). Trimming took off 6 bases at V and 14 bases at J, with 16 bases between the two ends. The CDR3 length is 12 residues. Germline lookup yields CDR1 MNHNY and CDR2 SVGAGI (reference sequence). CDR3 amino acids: CASRQMRQPLFF. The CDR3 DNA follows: TGTGCCAGCAGGCAAATGAGACAGCCTCTGTTTTTT.